This T cell receptor beta chain was observed in a study of T cell repertoires in cytomegalovirus infection. Overall study: Epitope selection comprised recently identified HLA-C-restricted CMV epitopes and well-studied HLA-B-restricted CMV epitopes.

TCRdb reprocessed the reads with MiXCR, giving one entry per CDR3 protein. The sample lists about 830,000 distinct CDR3 sequences, over 25% occurring once. Notes on this clonotype: The target antigen is unknown.

CDR3 length equals 14 residues. V gave up 6 bases and J gave up 1 base, with 12 bases separating them. The germline V gene encodes CDR1 MNHEY and CDR2 SVGEGT. The input for sequencing was cultured CD8+ T cells from PBMCs, taken from culture after CMV antigen stimulation. The sequence was collected from a human donor in good health (CMV status not recorded). Some clones in this sample may be carry-over from other donors' samples. The V gene is TRBV6-2 or TRBV6-3, the J gene TRBJ1-1; D call uncertain. The CDR3 spells CASSVLEANTEAFF. CDR3 coding DNA: TGTGCCAGCAGCGTATTAGAAGCGAACACTGAAGCTTTCTTT.